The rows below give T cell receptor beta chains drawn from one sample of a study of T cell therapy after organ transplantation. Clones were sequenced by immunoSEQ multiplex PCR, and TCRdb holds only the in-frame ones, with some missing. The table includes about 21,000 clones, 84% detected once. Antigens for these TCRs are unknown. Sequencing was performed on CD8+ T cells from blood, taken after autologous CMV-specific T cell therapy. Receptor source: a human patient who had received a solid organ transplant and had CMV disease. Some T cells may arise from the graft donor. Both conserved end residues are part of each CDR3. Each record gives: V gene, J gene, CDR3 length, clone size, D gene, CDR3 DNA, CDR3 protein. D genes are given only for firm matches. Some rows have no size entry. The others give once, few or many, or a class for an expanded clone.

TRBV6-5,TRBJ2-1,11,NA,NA,TGTGCCAGCAGTTACCCTGATGAGCAGTTCTTC,CASSYPDEQFF
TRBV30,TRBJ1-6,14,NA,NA,TGTGCCTGGAGTGTAGCCCAGGGTTATTCACCCCTCCACTTT,CAWSVAQGYSPLHF
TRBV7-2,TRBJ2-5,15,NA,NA,TGTGCCAGCAGCACCCTGGGACTGGGGCAAGAGACCCAGTACTTC,CASSTLGLGQETQYF
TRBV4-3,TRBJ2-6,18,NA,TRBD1,TGCGCCAGCAGCCAATCGACAGGGCCCCACTCTGGGGCCAACGTCCTGACTTTC,CASSQSTGPHSGANVLTF
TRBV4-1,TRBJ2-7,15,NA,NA,TGCGCCAGCAGCCAAGATGACGGGAGCTCCTACGAGCAGTACTTC,CASSQDDGSSYEQYF
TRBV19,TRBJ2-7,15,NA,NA,TGTGCCAGTAGTACTTTGGGGTATAGCTCCTACGAGCAGTACTTC,CASSTLGYSSYEQYF
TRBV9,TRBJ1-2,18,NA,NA,TGTGCCAGCAGCTCAAGCGGGGGGCTTAGCCCCCTTAACTATGGCTACACCTTC,CASSSSGGLSPLNYGYTF
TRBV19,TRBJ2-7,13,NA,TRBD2,TGTGCCAGTTCGGGGGGGCCGACCTACGAGCAGTACTTC,CASSGGPTYEQYF
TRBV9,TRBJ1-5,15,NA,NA,TGTGCCAGCAGCGTAGACGGGACGGACAATCAGCCCCAGCATTTT,CASSVDGTDNQPQHF
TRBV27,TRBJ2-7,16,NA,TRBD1,TGTGCCAGCAGTTTTCGCTTGGACAGGGGGAGGGACGAGCAGTACTTC,CASSFRLDRGRDEQYF
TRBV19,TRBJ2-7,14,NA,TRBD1,TGTGCCACCGCGTACGGGACAGGGAAATACGAGCAGTACTTC,CATAYGTGKYEQYF
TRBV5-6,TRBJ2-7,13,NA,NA,TGTGCCAGCAGCTTCAGGGGGGCCGACGAGCAGTACTTC,CASSFRGADEQYF
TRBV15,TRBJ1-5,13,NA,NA,TGTGCCACCAGCGGGGGATCCCCGTGGCCCCAGCATTTT,CATSGGSPWPQHF
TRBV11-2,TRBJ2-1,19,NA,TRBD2,TGTGCCAGCAGCATCACCACTAGCGGGAGGGCAGGTTCCTACAATGAGCAGTTCTTC,CASSITTSGRAGSYNEQFF
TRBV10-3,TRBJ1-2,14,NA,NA,TGTGCCATCAGTCACCGGGCCTCTAACTATGGCTACACCTTC,CAISHRASNYGYTF
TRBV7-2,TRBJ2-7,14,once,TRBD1,TGTGCCAGCAGCGTCGGGACAGGGTCCTACGAGCAGTACTTC,CASSVGTGSYEQYF
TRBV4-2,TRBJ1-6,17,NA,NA,TGTGCCAGCAGCCAAGATTCGGAGACCTCCTATAATTCACCCCTCCACTTT,CASSQDSETSYNSPLHF
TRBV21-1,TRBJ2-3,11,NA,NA,TGTGCCGCTTGCCCGCCAAATACGCAGTATTTT,CAACPPNTQYF
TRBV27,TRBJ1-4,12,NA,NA,TGTGCCAGCGCGGAGAACGGTGAAAAACTGTTTTTT,CASAENGEKLFF
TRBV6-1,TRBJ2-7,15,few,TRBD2,TGTGCCAGCAGTGAAGATGGCGGGAGCTCCTACGAGCAGTACTTC,CASSEDGGSSYEQYF
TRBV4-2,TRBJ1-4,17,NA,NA,TGTGCCAGCAGCCAAGATCGAACGGGGGGCTCTAATGAAAAACTGTTTTTT,CASSQDRTGGSNEKLFF
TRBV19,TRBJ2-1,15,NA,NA,TGTGCCAGTAGTATCTCGGGGGACGGCTACAATGAGCAGTTCTTC,CASSISGDGYNEQFF